This paragraph reports one T cell receptor (beta chain). This sample stems from a study of blood T cell repertoires in COVID-19. Study in general: Sites across the United States, Italy and Spain contributed samples from acute and convalescent COVID-19.

Libraries were prepared by immunoSEQ multiplex PCR; TCRdb keeps only in-frame clonotypes and omits some of them. The sample has approximately 240,000 clones, approximately 83% seen once. This CDR3 is 14 amino acids long. V was pared by 6 bases and J by 6 bases, with 8 bases of the junction left unmatched. Germline lookup yields CDR1 MNHEY and CDR2 SVGAGI. This TCR derives from a woman aged 25 to 39 who had recovered from COVID-19. This rearrangement joins TRBV6-5 to TRBJ2-7, with 10 bases aligning to TRBD1. Sequenced input: peripheral blood. CDR3 loop: CASRDRGPVGEQYF. CDR3 bases: TGTGCCAGCAGAGACAGGGGGCCCGTCGGCGAGCAGTACTTC.